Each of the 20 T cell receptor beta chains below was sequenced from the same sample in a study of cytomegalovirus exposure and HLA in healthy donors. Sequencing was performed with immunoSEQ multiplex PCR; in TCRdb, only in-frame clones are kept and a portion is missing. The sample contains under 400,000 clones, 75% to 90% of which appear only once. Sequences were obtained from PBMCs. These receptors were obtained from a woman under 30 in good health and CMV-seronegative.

The CDR3 DNA reads TGTGCCAGCAGCCGGGTTAGCGGGGGGGCGGGCACAGATACGCAGTATTTT. This encodes CASSRVSGGAGTDTQYF. The gene calls are TRBV9 and TRBJ2-3; 11 bases are shared with TRBD2. Germline V lookup: CDR1 SGDLS, CDR2 YYNGEE. J was trimmed by 1 base and V by 4 bases; bases with no gene match: 8. The CDR3 spans 17 residues.

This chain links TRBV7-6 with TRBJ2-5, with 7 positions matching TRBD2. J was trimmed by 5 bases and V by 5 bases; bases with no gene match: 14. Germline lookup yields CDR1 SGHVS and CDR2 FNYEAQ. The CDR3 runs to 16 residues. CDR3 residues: CASSPLGGGSSETQYF. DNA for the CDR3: TGTGCCAGCAGCCCTCTGGGGGGAGGGTCCTCCGAGACCCAGTACTTC. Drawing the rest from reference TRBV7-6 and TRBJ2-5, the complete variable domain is GAGVSQSPRYKVTKRGQDVALRCDPISGHVSLYWYRQALGQGPEFLTYFNYEAQQDKSGLPNDRFSAERPEGSISTLTIQRTEQRDSAMYRCASSPLGGGSSETQYFGPGTRLLVL.

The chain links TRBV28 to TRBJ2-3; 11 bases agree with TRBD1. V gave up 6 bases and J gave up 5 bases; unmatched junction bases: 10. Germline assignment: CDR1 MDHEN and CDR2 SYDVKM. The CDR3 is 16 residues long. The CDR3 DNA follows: TGTGCCAGCAGCTTGCCGGACAGGGGGCAGGAAGATACGCAGTATTTT. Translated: CASSLPDRGQEDTQYF.

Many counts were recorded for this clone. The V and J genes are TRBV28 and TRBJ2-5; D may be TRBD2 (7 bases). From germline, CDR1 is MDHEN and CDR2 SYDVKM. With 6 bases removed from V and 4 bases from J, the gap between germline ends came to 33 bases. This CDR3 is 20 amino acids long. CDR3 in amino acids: CASRPPIRLATGWGGETQYF. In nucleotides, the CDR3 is TGTGCCAGCAGACCCCCAATACGACTCGCGACAGGCTGGGGGGGAGAGACCCAGTACTTC.

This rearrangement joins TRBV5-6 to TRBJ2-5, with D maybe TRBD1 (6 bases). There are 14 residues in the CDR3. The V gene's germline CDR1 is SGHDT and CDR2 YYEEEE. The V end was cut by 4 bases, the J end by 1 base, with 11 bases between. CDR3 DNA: TGTGCCAGCAGCCTTGACAGGATCCAAGAGACCCAGTACTTC. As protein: CASSLDRIQETQYF.

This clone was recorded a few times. As DNA, the CDR3 is TGTGCCTGGGACAGTGACAACCTGAACACTGAAGCTTTCTTT. Protein product: CAWDSDNLNTEAFF. The rearrangement joins TRBV30 to TRBJ1-1; maybe TRBD1 (5 bases). Between the trimmed V and J ends, which lost 5 bases and 0 bases, there was a span of 13 bases. This CDR3 comprises 14 residues. The germline V gene encodes CDR1 GTSNPN and CDR2 SVGIG (reference sequence).

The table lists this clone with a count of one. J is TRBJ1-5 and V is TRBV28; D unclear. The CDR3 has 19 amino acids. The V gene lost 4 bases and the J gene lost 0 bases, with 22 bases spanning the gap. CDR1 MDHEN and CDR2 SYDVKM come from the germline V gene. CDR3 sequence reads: CASSSVTSSFTDSNQPQHF. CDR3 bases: TGTGCCAGCAGTTCTGTTACATCTAGCTTTACAGATAGCAATCAGCCCCAGCATTTT.

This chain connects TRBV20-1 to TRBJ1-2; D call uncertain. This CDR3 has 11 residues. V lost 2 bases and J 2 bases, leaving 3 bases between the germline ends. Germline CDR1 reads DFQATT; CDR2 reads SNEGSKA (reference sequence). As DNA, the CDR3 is TGCAGTGCTAGACTGAACTATGGCTACACCTTC. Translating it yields CSARLNYGYTF.

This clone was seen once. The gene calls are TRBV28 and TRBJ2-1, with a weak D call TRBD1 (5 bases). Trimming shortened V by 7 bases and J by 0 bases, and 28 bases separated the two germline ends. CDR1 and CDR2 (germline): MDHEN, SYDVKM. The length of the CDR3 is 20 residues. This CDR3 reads CASIPKALDSTKHSYNEQFF. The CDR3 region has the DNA TGTGCCAGCATTCCCAAGGCCTTAGACAGCACCAAGCACTCCTACAATGAGCAGTTCTTC. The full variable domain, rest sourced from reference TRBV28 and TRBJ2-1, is DVKVTQSSRYLVKRTGEKVFLECVQDMDHENMFWYRQDPGLGLRLIYFSYDVKMKEKGDIPEGYSVSREKKERFSLILESASTNQTSMYLCASIPKALDSTKHSYNEQFFGPGTRLTVL.

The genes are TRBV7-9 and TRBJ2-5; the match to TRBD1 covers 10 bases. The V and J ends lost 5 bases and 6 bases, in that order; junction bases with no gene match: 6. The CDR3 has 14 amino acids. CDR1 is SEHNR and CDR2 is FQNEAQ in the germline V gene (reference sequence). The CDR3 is CASSARDRGKTQYF. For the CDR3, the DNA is TGTGCCAGCAGCGCCCGGGACAGGGGAAAGACCCAGTACTTC.

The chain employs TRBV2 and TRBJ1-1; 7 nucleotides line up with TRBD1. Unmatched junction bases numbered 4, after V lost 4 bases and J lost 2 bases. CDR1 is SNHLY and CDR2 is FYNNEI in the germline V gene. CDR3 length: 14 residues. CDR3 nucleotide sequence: TGTGCCAGCAGTGCCCGGGACAGTAACACTGAAGCTTTCTTT. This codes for CASSARDSNTEAFF.

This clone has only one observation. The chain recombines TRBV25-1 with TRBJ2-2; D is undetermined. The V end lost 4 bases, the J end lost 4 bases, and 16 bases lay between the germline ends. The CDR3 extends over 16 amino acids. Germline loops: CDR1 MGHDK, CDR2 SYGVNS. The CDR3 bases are TGTGCCAGCAGTGGATCCAGATATCGGAGCACCGGGGAGCTGTTTTTT. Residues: CASSGSRYRSTGELFF.

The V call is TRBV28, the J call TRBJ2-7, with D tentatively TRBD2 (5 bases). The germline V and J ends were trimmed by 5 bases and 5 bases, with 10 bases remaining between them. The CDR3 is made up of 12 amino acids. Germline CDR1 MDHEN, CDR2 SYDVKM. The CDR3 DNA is TGTGCCAGCAGTCTTACTAGTAACGAGCAGTACTTC. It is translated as CASSLTSNEQYF.

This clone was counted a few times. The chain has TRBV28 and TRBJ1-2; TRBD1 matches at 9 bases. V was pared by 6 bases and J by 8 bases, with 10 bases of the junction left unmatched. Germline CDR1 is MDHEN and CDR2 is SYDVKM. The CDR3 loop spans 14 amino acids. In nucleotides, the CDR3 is TGTGCCAGCAGATCGGACCGACAGGGGGGAGGCTACACCTTC. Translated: CASRSDRQGGGYTF.

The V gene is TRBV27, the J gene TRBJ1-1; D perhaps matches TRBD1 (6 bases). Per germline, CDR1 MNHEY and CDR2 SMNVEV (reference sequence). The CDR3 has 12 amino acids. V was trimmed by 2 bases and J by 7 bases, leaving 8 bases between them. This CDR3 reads CASSLAGVEAFF. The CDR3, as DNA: TGTGCCAGCAGTTTAGCAGGGGTTGAAGCTTTCTTT.

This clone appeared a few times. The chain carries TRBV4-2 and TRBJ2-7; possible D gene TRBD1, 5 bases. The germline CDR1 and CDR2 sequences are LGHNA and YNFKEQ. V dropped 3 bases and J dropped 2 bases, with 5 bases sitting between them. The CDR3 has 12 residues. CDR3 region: CASSQGPYEQYF. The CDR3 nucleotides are TGTGCCAGCAGCCAGGGGCCCTACGAGCAGTACTTC.

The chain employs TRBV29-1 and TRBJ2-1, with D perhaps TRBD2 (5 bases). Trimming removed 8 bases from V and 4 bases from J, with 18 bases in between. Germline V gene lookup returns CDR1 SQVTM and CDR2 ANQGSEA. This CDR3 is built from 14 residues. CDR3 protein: CSPWRLQGYNEQFF. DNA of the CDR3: TGCAGCCCCTGGAGGCTTCAAGGGTACAATGAGCAGTTCTTC.

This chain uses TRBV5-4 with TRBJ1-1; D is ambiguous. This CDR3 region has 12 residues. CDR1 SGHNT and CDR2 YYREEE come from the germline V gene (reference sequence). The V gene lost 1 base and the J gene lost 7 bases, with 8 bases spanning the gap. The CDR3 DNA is TGTGCCAGCAGCTTGTCAGAGGTTGAAGCTTTCTTT. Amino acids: CASSLSEVEAFF.

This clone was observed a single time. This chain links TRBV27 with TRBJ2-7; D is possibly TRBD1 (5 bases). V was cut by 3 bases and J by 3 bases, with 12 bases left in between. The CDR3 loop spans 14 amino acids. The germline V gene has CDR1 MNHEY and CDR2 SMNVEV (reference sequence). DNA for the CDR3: TGTGCCAGCAGTTTTAGGGGTGAATTCTACGAGCAGTACTTC. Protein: CASSFRGEFYEQYF.

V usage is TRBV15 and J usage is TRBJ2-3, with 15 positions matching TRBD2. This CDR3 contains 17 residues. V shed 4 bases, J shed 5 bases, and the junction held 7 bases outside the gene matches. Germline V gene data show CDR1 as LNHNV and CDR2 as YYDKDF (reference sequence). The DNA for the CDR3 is TGTGCCACCAGCAACTTCGCGGGACTAGCGGGAGGAGATACGCAGTATTTT. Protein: CATSNFAGLAGGDTQYF. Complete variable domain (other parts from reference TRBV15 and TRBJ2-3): DAMVIQNPRYQVTQFGKPVTLSCSQTLNHNVMYWYQQKSSQAPKLLFHYYDKDFNNEADTPDNFQSRRPNTSFCFLDIRSPGLGDTAMYLCATSNFAGLAGGDTQYFGPGTRLTVL.